What follows describes a single TCR beta chain. The data were produced by immunoSEQ multiplex PCR, yet TCRdb's version contains in-frame clones alone and is incomplete. The sample gives about 63,000 clones, about 80% of which show up once; around 32% is in the top ten. The entry originates in a study of blood T cell repertoires in COVID-19. Sequencing was done on a sample of peripheral blood. The receptor comes from a human donor in a cohort sampled during active COVID-19.

Here the CDR3 DNA reads TGTGCCAGCAACCTCAAATGGGACTCCCCCTACGAGCAGTACTTC. This gives the protein CASNLKWDSPYEQYF. The V gene is TRBV2, the J gene TRBJ2-7, with D possibly being TRBD2 (6 bases). Trimming removed 7 bases from V and 2 bases from J, with 18 bases in between. Germline V gives CDR1 SNHLY, CDR2 FYNNEI. The CDR3 consists of 15 residues.